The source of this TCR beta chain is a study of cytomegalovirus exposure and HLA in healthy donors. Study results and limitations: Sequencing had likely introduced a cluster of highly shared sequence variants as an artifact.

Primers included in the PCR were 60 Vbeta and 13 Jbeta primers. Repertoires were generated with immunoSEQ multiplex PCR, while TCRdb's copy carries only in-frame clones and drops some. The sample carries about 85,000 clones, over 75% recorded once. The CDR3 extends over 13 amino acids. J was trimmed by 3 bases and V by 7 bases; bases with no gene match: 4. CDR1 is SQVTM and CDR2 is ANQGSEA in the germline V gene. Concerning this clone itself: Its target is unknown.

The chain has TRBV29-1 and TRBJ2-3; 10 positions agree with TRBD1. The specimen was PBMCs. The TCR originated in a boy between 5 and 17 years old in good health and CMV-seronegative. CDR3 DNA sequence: TGCAGCGATGGGACAGGGGAAACAGATACGCAGTATTTT. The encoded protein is CSDGTGETDTQYF.